This T cell receptor beta chain emerged from a study of CD8+CD57+ T cells in acquired aplastic anemia. Study-wide context: DNA recovered from sorted CD4+ and CD8+ cells had a mean of about 3.5 ug. For CD4+ cells, healthy donors had an average of roughly 11 million reads. Regarding the study as a whole: Statistical testing detected no significant gap in CD8+ Simpson's diversity between patients and controls.

Worth noting for this clonotype: The antigen is not known.

There are 15 residues in the CDR3. Per the germline V gene, CDR1 is SGHNT and CDR2 is YYREEE (reference sequence). Trimming at V came to 7 bases and at J to 0 bases, leaving 7 bases not matched to a gene. CDR3 and TCR beta VDJ profiling relied on a genomic DNA template. In TCRdb, the reads were re-called with MiXCR into one record per CDR3 protein. The profile shows 400,000 to 500,000 distinct CDR3 sequences, under 80% of them singletons. The specimen was sorted CD4+, CD8+, or CD8+CD57+ T cells (not recorded which) from PBMCs. The V and J genes are TRBV5-4 and TRBJ1-5; 7 positions agree with TRBD1. The source of this sequence is a human donor in good health, serving as a control. The CDR3: CASARGCYSNQPQHF. DNA of the CDR3: TGTGCCAGCGCCAGGGGGTGTTATAGCAATCAGCCCCAGCATTTT. Full variable domain (remainder filled in from reference TRBV5-4 and TRBJ1-5): ETGVTQSPTHLIKTRGQQVTLRCSSQSGHNTVSWYQQALGQGPQFIFQYYREEENGRGNFPPRFSGLQFPNYSSELNVNALELDDSALYLCASARGCYSNQPQHFGDGTRLSIL.